These T cell receptor beta chains were read from a single sample in a study of blood T cell repertoires in COVID-19. Profiled with immunoSEQ multiplex PCR; TCRdb holds only in-frame clones, not every one. This table has about 260,000 clones, around 87% appearing once. Sequencing was performed on peripheral blood. The receptor source for this set is a woman aged 45-65 years with acute or convalescent COVID-19. Both conserved end residues are part of each CDR3. The D gene is left open where the match is weak. A row's size may be missing; if present it is once, few, many or a size class.

D: NA; J: TRBJ1-5; V: TRBV7-2; length: 16; size: NA; CDR3: CASSLESGIGNQPQHF; DNA: TGTGCCAGCAGCTTAGAGTCAGGGATCGGCAATCAGCCCCAGCATTTT
D: TRBD2; J: TRBJ2-5; V: TRBV7-2; length: 16; size: NA; CDR3: CASSLLAGASQETQYF; DNA: TGTGCCAGCAGCTTACTAGCGGGAGCGTCCCAAGAGACCCAGTACTTC
D: TRBD2; J: TRBJ2-5; V: TRBV5-4; length: 20; size: NA; CDR3: CASSLGRARTSGQIQETQYF; DNA: TGTGCCAGCAGCTTGGGCAGGGCCAGGACTAGCGGGCAGATCCAAGAGACCCAGTACTTC
D: TRBD2; J: TRBJ2-5; V: TRBV28; length: 14; size: NA; CDR3: CASGAGGNAETQYF; DNA: TGTGCCAGCGGGGCGGGAGGGAATGCAGAGACCCAGTACTTC
D: TRBD2; J: TRBJ2-3; V: TRBV30; length: 14; size: NA; CDR3: CAWRGTSAPDTQYF; DNA: TGTGCCTGGAGAGGGACTAGCGCCCCAGATACGCAGTATTTT
D: TRBD1; J: TRBJ1-5; V: TRBV10-3; length: 15; size: NA; CDR3: CAISEFWTGDQPQHF; DNA: TGTGCCATCAGTGAGTTTTGGACAGGGGATCAGCCCCAGCATTTT
D: NA; J: TRBJ1-1; V: TRBV18; length: 18; size: NA; CDR3: CASSPLQLRGLMNTEAFF; DNA: TGTGCCAGCTCACCACTGCAGCTACGGGGATTAATGAACACTGAAGCTTTCTTT
D: NA; J: TRBJ2-7; V: TRBV28; length: 13; size: few; CDR3: CASSSEYNYEQYF; DNA: TGTGCCAGCAGTTCTGAGTATAACTACGAGCAGTACTTC
D: TRBD2; J: TRBJ2-2; V: TRBV5-1; length: 16; size: once; CDR3: CASSSGLAGEIGELFF; DNA: TGCGCCAGCAGCTCGGGACTAGCGGGAGAGATCGGGGAGCTGTTTTTT
D: TRBD2; J: TRBJ2-7; V: TRBV11-3; length: 12; size: NA; CDR3: CASSLSSGEQYF; DNA: TGTGCCAGCAGCTTATCTAGCGGCGAGCAGTACTTC
D: TRBD2; J: TRBJ2-3; V: TRBV7-3; length: 21; size: NA; CDR3: CASSLRPPSFAGGPHTDTQYF; DNA: TGTGCCAGCAGCCTCAGACCTCCCAGCTTCGCGGGAGGTCCTCACACAGATACGCAGTATTTT
D: TRBD2; J: TRBJ2-1; V: TRBV11-2; length: 16; size: NA; CDR3: CASSLSGGGSYNEQFF; DNA: TGTGCCAGCAGCTTAAGCGGGGGAGGCTCCTACAATGAGCAGTTCTTC
D: TRBD1; J: TRBJ2-3; V: TRBV5-4; length: 14; size: once; CDR3: CASSSGTETDTQYF; DNA: TGTGCCAGCAGCTCAGGGACAGAAACAGATACGCAGTATTTT
D: NA; J: TRBJ2-7; V: TRBV6-5; length: 14; size: NA; CDR3: CASSRDFSSYEQYF; DNA: TGTGCCAGCAGCAGGGACTTCAGCTCCTACGAGCAGTACTTC
D: TRBD2; J: TRBJ2-1; V: TRBV5-1; length: 16; size: few; CDR3: CASSLATSGSSSEQFF; DNA: TGCGCCAGCAGCTTGGCCACTAGCGGGAGTTCGTCTGAGCAGTTCTTC
D: NA; J: TRBJ1-1; V: TRBV7-8; length: 14; size: NA; CDR3: CASSLGSTDTEAFF; DNA: TGTGCCAGCAGCTTAGGTTCGACAGACACTGAAGCTTTCTTT
D: NA; J: TRBJ1-4; V: TRBV18; length: 16; size: NA; CDR3: CASSPVGPRGNEKLFF; DNA: TGTGCCAGCTCACCAGTGGGCCCCCGGGGTAATGAAAAACTGTTTTTT
D: TRBD2; J: TRBJ2-5; V: TRBV28; length: 17; size: NA; CDR3: CASSLVGLAGGLETQYF; DNA: TGTGCCAGCAGTTTGGTGGGACTAGCGGGAGGTTTAGAGACCCAGTACTTC
D: NA; J: TRBJ2-3; V: TRBV5-1; length: 15; size: NA; CDR3: CASSLGQTRGDTQYF; DNA: TGCGCCAGCAGCTTAGGACAGACCAGAGGAGATACGCAGTATTTT
D: TRBD1; J: TRBJ1-2; V: TRBV16; length: 15; size: NA; CDR3: CASSQNRDRANGYTF; DNA: TGTGCCAGCAGCCAAAACCGGGACAGGGCCAATGGCTACACCTTC
D: NA; J: TRBJ1-6; V: TRBV13; length: 16; size: NA; CDR3: CASSSQASSYNSPLHF; DNA: TGTGCCAGCAGCTCCCAGGCGTCCTCCTATAATTCACCCCTCCACTTT
D: TRBD1; J: TRBJ2-2; V: TRBV7-2; length: 16; size: NA; CDR3: CASSLDPARQGGELFF; DNA: TGTGCCAGCAGCTTAGACCCAGCGAGACAGGGCGGGGAGCTGTTTTTT
D: TRBD1; J: TRBJ1-1; V: TRBV9; length: 15; size: NA; CDR3: CASSGPPGGSTEAFF; DNA: TGTGCCAGCAGCGGCCCGCCAGGGGGCAGCACTGAAGCTTTCTTT
D: NA; J: TRBJ1-1; V: TRBV7-3; length: 13; size: NA; CDR3: CASSAGSGTEAFF; DNA: TGTGCCAGCAGCGCCGGGTCGGGCACTGAAGCTTTCTTT
D: TRBD1; J: TRBJ1-2; V: TRBV10-3; length: 13; size: NA; CDR3: CAISGTGGGGYTF; DNA: TGTGCCATCAGCGGGACAGGGGGCGGTGGCTACACCTTC
D: NA; J: TRBJ1-3; V: TRBV19; length: 16; size: NA; CDR3: CASSIDRGASGNTIYF; DNA: TGTGCCAGTAGTATTGATCGGGGGGCCTCTGGAAACACCATATATTTT
D: NA; J: TRBJ1-1; V: TRBV5-5; length: 12; size: NA; CDR3: CASSSGEGRAFF; DNA: TGTGCCAGCAGCTCAGGGGAGGGCCGGGCTTTCTTT
D: NA; J: TRBJ2-5; V: TRBV6-1; length: 14; size: once; CDR3: CASSEKGRMMTQYF; DNA: TGTGCCAGCAGTGAAAAGGGGCGAATGATGACCCAGTACTTC
D: NA; J: TRBJ2-7; V: TRBV28; length: 12; size: NA; CDR3: CASSFDIYEQYF; DNA: TGTGCCAGCAGTTTTGACATCTACGAGCAGTACTTC
D: TRBD1; J: TRBJ1-2; V: TRBV27; length: 17; size: NA; CDR3: CASSFSRLGRGASGYTF; DNA: TGTGCCAGCAGTTTTAGCCGCTTGGGCAGGGGGGCTAGTGGCTACACCTTC
D: NA; J: TRBJ2-7; V: TRBV7-2; length: 14; size: NA; CDR3: CASSLSGLGYEQYF; DNA: TGTGCCAGCAGCCTCTCCGGACTTGGCTACGAGCAGTACTTC
D: NA; J: TRBJ2-1; V: TRBV5-1; length: 15; size: once; CDR3: CASSPGRSRGGEQFF; DNA: TGCGCCAGCAGCCCCGGCAGAAGCAGAGGGGGTGAGCAGTTCTTC